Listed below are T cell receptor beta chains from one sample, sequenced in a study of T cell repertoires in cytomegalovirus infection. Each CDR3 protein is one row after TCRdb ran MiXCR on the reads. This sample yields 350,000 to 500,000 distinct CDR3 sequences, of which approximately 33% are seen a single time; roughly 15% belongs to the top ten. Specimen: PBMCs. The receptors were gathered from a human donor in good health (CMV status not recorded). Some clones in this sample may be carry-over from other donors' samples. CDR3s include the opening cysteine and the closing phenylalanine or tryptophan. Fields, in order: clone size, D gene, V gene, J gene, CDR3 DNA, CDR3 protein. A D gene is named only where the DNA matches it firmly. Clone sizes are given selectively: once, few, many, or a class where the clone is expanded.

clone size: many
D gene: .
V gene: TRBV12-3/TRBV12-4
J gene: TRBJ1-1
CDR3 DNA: TGTGCCAGCAGTCTCGGCAGGGACACTGAAGCTTTCTTT
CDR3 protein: CASSLGRDTEAFF

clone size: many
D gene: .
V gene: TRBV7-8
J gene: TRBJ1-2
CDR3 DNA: TGTGCCAGCAGCTTTGGGGAGGAAGGCTACACCTTC
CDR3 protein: CASSFGEEGYTF

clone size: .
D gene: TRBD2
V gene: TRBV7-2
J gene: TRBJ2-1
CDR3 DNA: TGTGCCAGCAGCTTAGCGGGAGGGGAATATGAGCAGTTCTTC
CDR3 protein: CASSLAGGEYEQFF

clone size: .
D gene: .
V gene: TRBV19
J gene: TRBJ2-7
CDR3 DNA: TGTGCCAGTAGTCCCGCCGGGGGTGGGGGAACCTACGAGCAGTACTTC
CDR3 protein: CASSPAGGGGTYEQYF

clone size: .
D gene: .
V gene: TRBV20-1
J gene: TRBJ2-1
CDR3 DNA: TGCAGTGCTAGAGGGGGGGTCTCCTACAATGAGCATTTCTTC
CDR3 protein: CSARGGVSYNEHFF

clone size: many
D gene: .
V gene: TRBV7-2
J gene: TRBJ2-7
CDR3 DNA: TGTGCCAGCAGCTTAACCGGGGGTTCACAGTACTTC
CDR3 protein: CASSLTGGSQYF

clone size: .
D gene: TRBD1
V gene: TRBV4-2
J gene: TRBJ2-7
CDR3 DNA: TGTGCCAGCAGCCGAGACCCGGGACAGGGCGCGTACGAGCAGTACTTC
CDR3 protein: CASSRDPGQGAYEQYF

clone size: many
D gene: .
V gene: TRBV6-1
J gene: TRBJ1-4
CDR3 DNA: TGTGCCAGCACAGGAGAGGTTGAAAAACTGTTTTTT
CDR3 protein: CASTGEVEKLFF

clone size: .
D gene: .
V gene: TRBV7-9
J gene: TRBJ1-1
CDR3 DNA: TGTGCCAGCAGTCAGGACACCCTGAGAGCTTTCTTT
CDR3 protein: CASSQDTLRAFF

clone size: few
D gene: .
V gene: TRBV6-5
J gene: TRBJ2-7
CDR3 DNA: TGTGCCAGCAGTTACTCACGTGTCCATAATTACGAGCAGTACTTC
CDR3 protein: CASSYSRVHNYEQYF

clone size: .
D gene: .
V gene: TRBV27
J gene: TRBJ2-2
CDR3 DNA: TGTGCCAGCAGTTTAATCGGCGACAGAAACACCGGGGAGCTGTTTTTT
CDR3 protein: CASSLIGDRNTGELFF

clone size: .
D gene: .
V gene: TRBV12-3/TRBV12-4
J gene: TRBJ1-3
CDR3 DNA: TGTGCCAGCAGTTTTGGGAACCCAAGAGGAAACACCATATATTTT
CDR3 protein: CASSFGNPRGNTIYF

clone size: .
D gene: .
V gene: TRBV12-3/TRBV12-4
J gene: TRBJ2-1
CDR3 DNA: TGTGCCAGCACCCGGGACCGGACCTACAATGAGCAGTTCTTC
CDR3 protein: CASTRDRTYNEQFF

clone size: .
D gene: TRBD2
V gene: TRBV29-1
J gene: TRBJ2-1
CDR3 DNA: TGCAGCGTTGAGGGACTAGCGGTCTACAATGAGCAGTTCTTC
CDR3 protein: CSVEGLAVYNEQFF

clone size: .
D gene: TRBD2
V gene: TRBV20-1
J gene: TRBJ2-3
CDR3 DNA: TGCAGTGCTAGAGATTCTAGCGGGGGGGCCCCAGATACGCAGTATTTT
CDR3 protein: CSARDSSGGAPDTQYF

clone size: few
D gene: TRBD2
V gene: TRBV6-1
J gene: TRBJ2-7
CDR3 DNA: TGTGCCAGCAGTGTCTACCGGGGGGACTCCTACGAGCAGTACTTC
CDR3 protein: CASSVYRGDSYEQYF

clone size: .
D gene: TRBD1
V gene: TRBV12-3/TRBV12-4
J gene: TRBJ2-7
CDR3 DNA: TGTGCCAGCAGTCTCCGGGACAGGGGGGCCTACGAGCAGTACTTC
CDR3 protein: CASSLRDRGAYEQYF

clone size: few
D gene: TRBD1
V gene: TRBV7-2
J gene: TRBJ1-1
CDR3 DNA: TGTGCCAGCAGCTTACTCCCCGGGACAGGGTACACTGAAGCTTTCTTT
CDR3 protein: CASSLLPGTGYTEAFF

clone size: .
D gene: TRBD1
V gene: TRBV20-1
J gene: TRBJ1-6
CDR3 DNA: TGCAGTGCTAACGAAGGGACAGGGCAATCACCCCTCCACTTT
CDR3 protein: CSANEGTGQSPLHF

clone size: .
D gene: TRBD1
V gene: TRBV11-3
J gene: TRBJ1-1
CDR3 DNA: TGTGCCAGCAGCTTAAGGGGGGGCCCGGACAGGGCTACTGAAGATTTCTTT
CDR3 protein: CASSLRGGPDRATEDFF

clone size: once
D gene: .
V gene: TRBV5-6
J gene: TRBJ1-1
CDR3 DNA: TGTGCCAGCAGGGGGGCTGGAGTCCGCGGGGCTTTCTTT
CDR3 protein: CASRGAGVRGAFF

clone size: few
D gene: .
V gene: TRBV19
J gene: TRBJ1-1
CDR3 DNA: TGTGCCAGTATAATTTCAAGCCTCGAGGGGAGGAAGACTGAAGCTTTCTTT
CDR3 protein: CASIISSLEGRKTEAFF

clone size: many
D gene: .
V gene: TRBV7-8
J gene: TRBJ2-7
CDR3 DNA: TGTGCCAGCAGCTTCCGGGTTCCATCCCCCGGGTTAGCTTACGAGCAGTACTTC
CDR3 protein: CASSFRVPSPGLAYEQYF

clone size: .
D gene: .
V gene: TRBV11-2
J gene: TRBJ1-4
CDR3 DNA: TGTGCCAGCAGCTTTCAGACGCCTAATGAAAAACTGTTTTTT
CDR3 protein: CASSFQTPNEKLFF

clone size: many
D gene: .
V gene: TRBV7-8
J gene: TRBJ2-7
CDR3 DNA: TGTGCCAGCAGCCCCCGAGACAGGACAACCTACGAGCAGTACTTC
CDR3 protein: CASSPRDRTTYEQYF

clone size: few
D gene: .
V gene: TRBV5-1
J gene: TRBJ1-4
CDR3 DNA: TGCGCCAGCAGCTTGTCAAGGGCTTCGGGGGAAAAACTGTTTTTT
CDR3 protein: CASSLSRASGEKLFF